What follows are 24 T cell receptor beta chains derived from one specimen sequenced in a study of blood T cell repertoires in COVID-19. Libraries were prepared by immunoSEQ multiplex PCR; TCRdb keeps only in-frame clonotypes and omits some of them. This sample has some 380,000 clones, with 90% found just once. Sequences were obtained from peripheral blood. Every receptor here comes from a man between 18 and 29 years old with active or convalescent COVID-19.

The V call is TRBV5-1, the J call TRBJ1-1; D not certain. V was cut by 0 bases and J by 0 bases, with 9 bases left in between. The CDR3 contains 15 residues. Germline V CDR1 and CDR2: SGHRS, YFSETQ. In DNA form, the CDR3 reads TGCGCCAGCAGCTTGGAGGCGGCAATGAACACTGAAGCTTTCTTT. Translating it yields CASSLEAAMNTEAFF.

V and J are TRBV9 and TRBJ1-2; 8 positions match TRBD1. Losses at the gene ends were 3 bases for V and 8 bases for J; bases not matched to a gene: 9. The length of the CDR3 is 14 residues. Germline CDR1 reads SGDLS; CDR2 reads YYNGEE. CDR3 in DNA: TGTGCCAGCAGCGCACGGACAGGGCTGGGGGGCTACACCTTC. Amino acids: CASSARTGLGGYTF.

This chain links TRBV2 with TRBJ2-7; tentatively, D is TRBD1 (6 bases). The CDR3 loop spans 15 amino acids. The V gene's germline CDR1 is SNHLY and CDR2 FYNNEI. Between the trimmed V and J ends, which lost 2 bases and 2 bases, there was a span of 13 bases. CDR3 loop: CASSERTAFTYEQYF. The CDR3 DNA reads as TGTGCCAGCAGTGAAAGGACAGCCTTCACCTACGAGCAGTACTTC.

On this clone: One junction end does not reproduce the germline sequence, and a read error may be involved. The chain links TRBV2 to TRBJ2-7, with 7 bases identical to TRBD1. Germline loops: CDR1 SNHLY, CDR2 FYNNEI. The CDR3 covers 12 residues. The CDR3 sequence is CASSEVGQMENF. The CDR3 DNA follows: TGTGCCAGCAGTGAAGTGGGACAGATGGAAAACTTC.

CDR3 nucleotide sequence: TGTGCCAGCAGCCAAGAAGGACCGCGGGCTAGCTCTGGAAACACCATATATTTT. Its protein is CASSQEGPRASSGNTIYF. The chain employs TRBV4-2 and TRBJ1-3; D uncertain. The V end lost 0 bases, the J end lost 0 bases, and 15 bases lay between the germline ends. The CDR3 contains 18 residues. Germline-derived CDR1 and CDR2 are LGHNA and YNFKEQ.

The chain employs TRBV5-8 and TRBJ2-1, with TRBD2 as a possible D gene (6 bases). Deletions cut 3 bases from V and 9 bases from J, with 16 bases between. The CDR3 runs to 14 residues. Germline loops: CDR1 SGHTS, CDR2 YDEGEE. The CDR3 sequence is CASSWPGVGVEQFF. For the CDR3, the DNA is TGTGCCAGCAGCTGGCCGGGAGTAGGGGTTGAGCAGTTCTTC.

The chain links TRBV27 to TRBJ1-2, with a possible D match to TRBD1 (5 bases). Germline assignment: CDR1 MNHEY and CDR2 SMNVEV (reference sequence). The CDR3 spans 14 residues. Trimming left V 6 bases short and J 4 bases short, with 15 bases between. CDR3 nucleotides: TGTGCCAGCAGGAGGCTGGGGGGACCCTATGGCTACACCTTC. It is translated as CASRRLGGPYGYTF.

The chain carries TRBV6-5 and TRBJ1-2, with D perhaps matching TRBD1 (6 bases). The CDR3 runs 13 residues. V was clipped by 7 bases and J by 0 bases, with 9 bases between them. Germline loops: CDR1 MNHEY, CDR2 SVGAGI. The CDR3 sequence is CASTQGPNYGYTF. The DNA of the CDR3 is TGTGCCAGCACCCAGGGGCCTAACTATGGCTACACCTTC.

The V call is TRBV5-4, the J call TRBJ1-1; D might be TRBD1 (5 bases). V was clipped by 2 bases and J by 0 bases, with 11 bases between them. CDR1 SGHNT and CDR2 YYREEE come from the germline V gene (reference sequence). The CDR3 loop spans 15 amino acids. The CDR3: CASSLGASMNTEAFF. The CDR3 DNA is TGTGCCAGCAGCTTAGGGGCGTCCATGAACACTGAAGCTTTCTTT.

Worth noting for this clone: Other DNA sequences from this sample encode an identical CDR3 as well. This chain links TRBV6-5 with TRBJ2-7; tentative D call: TRBD2 (6 bases). V was shortened by 0 bases and J by 2 bases, with 8 bases between the two germline ends. Germline V CDR1 and CDR2: MNHEY, SVGAGI. This CDR3 spans 14 amino acids. In nucleotides, the CDR3 is TGTGCCAGCAGTTACTCGCGGGGCCCCTACGAGCAGTACTTC. Amino acid sequence: CASSYSRGPYEQYF.

The chain combines TRBV29-1 with TRBJ1-1, with D hard to call. The CDR3 length is 10 residues. Germline CDR1 reads SQVTM; CDR2 reads ANQGSEA. Between the trimmed V and J ends, which lost 6 bases and 1 base, there was a span of 3 bases. Here the CDR3 reads CSVSNTEAFF. CDR3 DNA sequence: TGCAGCGTCTCGAACACTGAAGCTTTCTTT.

This chain links TRBV27 with TRBJ1-4, with unresolved D. Germline V gene data show CDR1 as MNHEY and CDR2 as SMNVEV (reference sequence). V was pared by 7 bases and J by 0 bases, with 9 bases between. This CDR3 contains 14 residues. DNA of the CDR3: TGTGCCAGCACTTCGGGTGCAACTAATGAAAAACTGTTTTTT. As protein: CASTSGATNEKLFF.

The chain recombines TRBV4-3 with TRBJ2-1; TRBD2 might be the D (7 bases). Germline loops: CDR1 LGHNA, CDR2 YSLEER. This CDR3 is built from 16 residues. Trimming removed 6 bases from V and 7 bases from J, with 22 bases in between. This chain's CDR3 is CASSQSWGGLGNEQFF. CDR3 bases: TGCGCCAGCAGTCAGAGCTGGGGGGGCCTTGGTAATGAGCAGTTCTTC.

The rearrangement uses TRBV4-1 and TRBJ1-2; D remains unclear. The CDR3 spans 16 residues. Trimming cost V 5 bases and J 3 bases, with 19 bases left between them. Germline values: CDR1 MGHRA, CDR2 YSYEKL. The chain's CDR3 is CASSMGLGRRDYGYTF. The DNA for the CDR3 is TGCGCCAGCAGCATGGGCCTAGGCAGGCGGGACTATGGCTACACCTTC.

The V call is TRBV7-9, the J call TRBJ1-1; D is ambiguous. V lost 7 bases and J lost 1, with 10 bases in between. The length of the CDR3 is 13 residues. Germline CDR1 reads SEHNR; CDR2 reads FQNEAQ (reference sequence). In DNA, the CDR3 is TGTGCCAGCATCCTAGGCGCGAACACTGAAGCTTTCTTT. It yields the protein CASILGANTEAFF.

A single count supports this clone. The chain recombines TRBV2 with TRBJ2-1, with 7 bases aligning to TRBD1. This CDR3 spans 16 amino acids. V was pared by 3 bases and J by 8 bases, with 13 bases of the junction left unmatched. In germline, CDR1 is SNHLY, CDR2 FYNNEI. The CDR3 region is CASSDLPRGSRHEQFF. For the CDR3, the DNA is TGTGCCAGCAGTGATCTACCCAGGGGGTCGCGGCATGAGCAGTTCTTC.

As concerns this clone: Compared with germline, one end of the junction differs, possibly owing to a read error. The sample contains more than one DNA sequence encoding this CDR3. The V gene is TRBV27, the J gene TRBJ2-3; D is ambiguous. Germline lookup yields CDR1 MNHEY and CDR2 SMNVEV (reference sequence). The CDR3 spans 14 residues. The DNA of the CDR3 is TGTGCTAGCAGTCTTCGAACGGTTGGAGATACGCAGTATTTT. Amino acid sequence: CASSLRTVGDTQYF.

The V and J genes are TRBV5-4 and TRBJ2-7, with D maybe TRBD1 (6 bases). The CDR3 extends over 15 amino acids. V was shortened by 4 bases and J by 5 bases, with 19 bases between the two germline ends. The germline V gene has CDR1 SGHNT and CDR2 YYREEE (reference sequence). The CDR3: CASSPTDPDSNEQYF. CDR3 bases: TGTGCCAGCAGCCCCACGGATCCGGACAGCAACGAGCAGTACTTC.

The chain couples TRBV24-1 to TRBJ2-5; 11 positions match TRBD2. Trimming cost V 0 bases and J 5 bases; bases outside gene matches: 1. The CDR3 length is 15 residues. Germline-derived CDR1 and CDR2 are KGHDR and SFDVKD. The CDR3 nucleotides read TGTGCCACCAGTGATTTGGCTAGCGGGAGGGAGACCCAGTACTTC. This encodes CATSDLASGRETQYF.

V usage is TRBV7-6 and J usage is TRBJ1-1; tentative D call: TRBD1 (5 bases). CDR1 is SGHVS and CDR2 is FNYEAQ in the germline V gene. With 4 bases removed from V and 0 bases from J, the gap between germline ends came to 15 bases. CDR3 length: 16 amino acids. CDR3: CASSSETVQMNTEAFF. DNA of the CDR3: TGTGCCAGCAGCTCTGAGACAGTACAAATGAACACTGAAGCTTTCTTT.

The chain recombines TRBV12-3 or TRBV12-4 with TRBJ2-1; D is unresolved. The CDR3 is 10 amino acids. The V and J ends lost 5 bases and 8 bases respectively, with 4 bases between them. DNA of the CDR3: TGTGCCAGCAGTCGGGATGAGCAGTTCTTC. The encoded protein is CASSRDEQFF.

The CDR3 DNA reads TGTGCCAGCAGTTCAAGGGGAGGGGGCACAGATACGCAGTATTTT. Translating it yields CASSSRGGGTDTQYF. This rearrangement joins TRBV28 to TRBJ2-3; 7 bases map to TRBD2. J lost 1 base, V lost 4 bases, and 5 bases had no gene match. CDR3 length: 15 amino acids. Germline V lookup: CDR1 MDHEN, CDR2 SYDVKM. The full variable domain, with the rest looked up from reference TRBV28 and TRBJ2-3, is DVKVTQSSRYLVKRTGEKVFLECVQDMDHENMFWYRQDPGLGLRLIYFSYDVKMKEKGDIPEGYSVSREKKERFSLILESASTNQTSMYLCASSSRGGGTDTQYFGPGTRLTVL.

This chain links TRBV28 with TRBJ2-3; 14 bases match TRBD2. Germline V gives CDR1 MDHEN, CDR2 SYDVKM. The trim removed 6 bases at V and 5 bases at J, leaving 13 bases unmatched. The CDR3 extends over 18 amino acids. CDR3 in amino acids: CASSPLVGLAGVIDTQYF. CDR3 in DNA: TGTGCCAGCAGCCCCCTTGTGGGACTAGCGGGAGTGATAGATACGCAGTATTTT. Variable domain in full (rest from reference TRBV28 and TRBJ2-3): DVKVTQSSRYLVKRTGEKVFLECVQDMDHENMFWYRQDPGLGLRLIYFSYDVKMKEKGDIPEGYSVSREKKERFSLILESASTNQTSMYLCASSPLVGLAGVIDTQYFGPGTRLTVL.

This clone appeared once. CDR3 amino acids: CAISDHGTRGSDQETQYF. The CDR3 nucleotides are TGTGCCATCAGTGATCACGGGACTAGGGGTTCGGACCAAGAGACCCAGTACTTC. The rearrangement uses TRBV10-3 and TRBJ2-5; 8 positions agree with TRBD2. The V gene end was trimmed by 3 bases and the J gene end by 0 bases; junction bases not matched to a gene: 12. CDR1 is ENHRY and CDR2 is SYGVKD in the germline V gene. The CDR3 runs to 18 residues.